This T cell receptor beta chain is from a study of cytomegalovirus exposure and HLA in healthy donors. Points from the study as a whole: The classifier reportedly diagnosed cytomegalovirus status with high sensitivity and specificity.

The PCR made use of 60 Vbeta and 13 Jbeta primers. Measured with immunoSEQ multiplex PCR; TCRdb has only the in-frame clones, and not every one. This table has around 300,000 clones, 80% to 90% appearing once. This clone was seen only once. Its target is unknown. The germline V gene has CDR1 SNHLY and CDR2 FYNNEI. J lost 1 base, V lost 6 bases, and 6 bases had no gene match. This CDR3 has 15 amino acids. The TCR originated in a woman aged 18-35 years in good health and CMV-seronegative. Specimen: PBMCs. V usage is TRBV2 and J usage is TRBJ2-5; 9 positions match TRBD1. In DNA form, the CDR3 reads TGTGCCAGCAGATCGGACAGGGGAGGCCAAGAGACCCAGTACTTC. Translating gives CASRSDRGGQETQYF.